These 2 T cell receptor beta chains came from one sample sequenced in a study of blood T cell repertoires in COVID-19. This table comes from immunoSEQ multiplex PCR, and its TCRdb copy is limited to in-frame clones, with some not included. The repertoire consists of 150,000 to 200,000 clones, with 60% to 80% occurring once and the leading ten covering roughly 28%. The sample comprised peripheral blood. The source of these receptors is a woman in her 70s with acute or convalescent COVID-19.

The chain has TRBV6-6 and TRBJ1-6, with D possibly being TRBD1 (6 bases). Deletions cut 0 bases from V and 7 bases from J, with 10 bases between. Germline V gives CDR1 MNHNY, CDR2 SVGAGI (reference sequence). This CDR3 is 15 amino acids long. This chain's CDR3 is CASSYSQGGNSPLHF. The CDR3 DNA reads TGTGCCAGCAGTTACTCACAGGGCGGGAATTCACCCCTCCACTTT.

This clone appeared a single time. The CDR3 region is CASSQERSRGPDSPLHF. For the CDR3, the DNA is TGTGCCAGCAGCCAAGAGCGGTCCAGGGGGCCGGATTCACCCCTCCACTTT. V usage is TRBV3-1 (or the pseudogene TRBV3-2) and J usage is TRBJ1-6; 8 nucleotides align to TRBD1. The V gene end was trimmed by 0 bases and the J gene end by 8 bases; junction bases not matched to a gene: 9. Germline values: CDR1 LGHDT, CDR2 YNNKEL (reference sequence). The CDR3 has 17 residues.